What follows are 25 T cell receptor beta chains derived from one specimen sequenced in a study of cytomegalovirus exposure and HLA in healthy donors (dated 2017 in TCRdb). Libraries were prepared through the immunoSEQ multiplex PCR assay. The multiplex PCR relied on a mix of 60 forward primers for TCR Vbeta segments and 13 reverse primers for TCR Jbeta segments. TCRdb limited this immuneACCESS table to in-frame rearrangements with V and J called. A share of clones is missing; checked studies link under half to unresolved V genes, and the rest is unexplained. Here the sample has 95,000 to 150,000 clones; 50% to 75% occur a single time. The ten top clones hold approximately 8% of the sample. The sequencing sample was made of PBMCs. The receptors here all came from a woman aged 40 to 50 in good health and CMV-seropositive.

V usage is TRBV15 and J usage is TRBJ1-2; D gene unclear. The germline CDR1 and CDR2 sequences are LNHNV and YYDKDF (reference sequence). V lost 0 bases to trimming and J lost 4 bases, with 12 bases between them. The CDR3 length is 15 residues. CDR3 sequence reads: CATSRDRAFPYGYTF. As DNA, the CDR3 is TGTGCCACCAGCAGAGATAGAGCTTTCCCCTATGGCTACACCTTC.

This sequence joins TRBV6-1 and TRBJ2-1, with a possible D match to TRBD1 (6 bases). The CDR3 length is 13 residues. The germline V gene encodes CDR1 MNHNS and CDR2 SASEGT. V lost 7 bases and J 7 bases, leaving 14 bases between the germline ends. CDR3 nucleotides: TGTGCCAGCACTGTACAGGGCGCGAATGAGCAGTTCTTC. As protein: CASTVQGANEQFF.

J is TRBJ1-2 and V is TRBV7-9, with D perhaps matching TRBD1 (6 bases). This CDR3 has 15 residues. Germline CDR1 and CDR2: SEHNR and FQNEAQ (reference sequence). Trimming took 8 bases from V and 7 from J, leaving 23 bases between them. The CDR3 coding sequence is TGTGCCAGCGAAAATTCGGGGACACGCTACTCTGGCTACACCTTC. Protein product: CASENSGTRYSGYTF.

The genes are TRBV19 and TRBJ2-7; D perhaps matches TRBD1 (7 bases). Deletions cut 6 bases from V and 7 bases from J, with 19 bases between. Germline V gene lookup returns CDR1 LNHDA and CDR2 SQIVND (reference sequence). This CDR3 spans 14 amino acids. The chain's CDR3 is CASRDGQAGGEQYF. DNA of the CDR3: TGTGCCAGTAGAGACGGACAGGCCGGGGGAGAGCAGTACTTC.

The chain uses TRBV5-1 and TRBJ2-1; a possible D gene is TRBD2 (6 bases). Germline V gene lookup returns CDR1 SGHRS and CDR2 YFSETQ. V dropped 0 bases and J dropped 3 bases, with 10 bases sitting between them. CDR3 length equals 15 residues. This CDR3 is CASSLVGTGYNEQFF. The CDR3 DNA reads as TGCGCCAGCAGCTTGGTCGGGACTGGCTACAATGAGCAGTTCTTC.

The chain uses TRBV19 and TRBJ2-5; D is perhaps TRBD1 (6 bases). Trimming shortened V by 3 bases and J by 2 bases, and 22 bases separated the two germline ends. CDR3 length: 18 amino acids. Germline values: CDR1 LNHDA, CDR2 SQIVND (reference sequence). The CDR3 nucleotides are TGTGCCAGTAGTATGGGACCCAACAGGGATACTGATCAAGAGACCCAGTACTTC. This codes for CASSMGPNRDTDQETQYF.

CDR3 protein: CASSLRLAGGPSADTQYF. CDR3 nucleotide sequence: TGTGCCAGCAGCTTAAGACTAGCGGGAGGGCCTTCCGCAGATACGCAGTATTTT. The chain couples TRBV11-1 to TRBJ2-3; 14 positions agree with TRBD2. Losses at the gene ends were 2 bases for V and 4 bases for J; bases not matched to a gene: 8. Per the germline V gene, CDR1 is SGHAT and CDR2 is FQDESV (reference sequence). This CDR3 comprises 18 residues.

The V call is TRBV7-8, the J call TRBJ2-7; D perhaps matches TRBD1 (5 bases). The CDR3 consists of 18 residues. The V end lost 1 base, the J end lost 1 base, and 20 bases lay between the germline ends. Per germline, CDR1 SGHVS and CDR2 FQNEAQ. The CDR3 DNA sequence: TGTGCCAGCAGCTTAGGGTCCGGCAGGGCCCTGGGGTCCTACGAGCAGTACTTC. Protein: CASSLGSGRALGSYEQYF. Complete variable domain (other parts from reference TRBV7-8 and TRBJ2-7): GAGVSQSPRYKVAKRGQDVALRCDPISGHVSLFWYQQALGQGPEFLTYFQNEAQLDKSGLPSDRFFAERPEGSVSTLKIQRTQQEDSAVYLCASSLGSGRALGSYEQYFGPGTRLTVT.

Only a few counts were recorded for this clone. J is TRBJ1-4 and V is TRBV5-8; 7 nucleotides match TRBD1. The germline CDR1 and CDR2 sequences are SGHTS and YDEGEE. This CDR3 is 16 amino acids long. After removal of 0 bases from V and 2 bases from J, the junction contained 4 bases not matched to a gene. The CDR3 reads CASSLGQQGTNEKLFF. The CDR3 DNA follows: TGTGCCAGCAGCTTGGGCCAACAGGGGACTAATGAAAAACTGTTTTTT.

V usage is TRBV19 and J usage is TRBJ2-1; TRBD1 aligns across 8 bases. The J segment lost 5 bases and the V segment lost 9 bases, leaving 9 bases of the junction unmatched. From germline, CDR1 is LNHDA and CDR2 SQIVND (reference sequence). This CDR3 contains 14 residues. CDR3 sequence: CASRDRGEDNEQFF. The CDR3 region has the DNA TGTGCCAGCAGAGACAGGGGTGAGGACAATGAGCAGTTCTTC.

This clone was picked up a small number of times. The chain carries TRBV5-1 and TRBJ1-2; perhaps TRBD1 as D (5 bases). The CDR3 covers 13 residues. V was cut by 2 bases and J by 4 bases, with 9 bases left in between. In germline, CDR1 is SGHRS, CDR2 YFSETQ. CDR3 sequence: CASSFGGGYGYTF. The CDR3 nucleotides are TGCGCCAGCAGCTTTGGGGGGGGCTATGGCTACACCTTC.

This clone was detected a few times. V gene TRBV7-2 combines with J gene TRBJ1-2; D is unclear. CDR1 is SGHTA and CDR2 is FQGNSA in the germline V gene. The V and J ends lost 5 bases and 8 bases respectively, with 18 bases between them. The CDR3 covers 14 residues. CDR3 coding DNA: TGTGCCAGCAGCCGTCCAGAGGCGGGTGGGGGCTACACCTTC. Protein sequence: CASSRPEAGGGYTF. The full variable domain, rest sourced from reference TRBV7-2 and TRBJ1-2, is GAGVSQSPSNKVTEKGKDVELRCDPISGHTALYWYRQSLGQGLEFLIYFQGNSAPDKSGLPSDRFSAERTGGSVSTLTIQRTQQEDSAVYLCASSRPEAGGGYTFGSGTRLTVV.

The genes are TRBV9 and TRBJ2-5; D may be TRBD2 (6 bases). V gave up 1 base and J gave up 1 base, with 20 bases separating them. The germline CDR1 and CDR2 sequences are SGDLS and YYNGEE. CDR3 size: 18 residues. The chain's CDR3 is CASSVTPGDFLSQETQYF. CDR3 sequence (DNA): TGTGCCAGCAGCGTAACCCCGGGGGACTTTCTGTCCCAAGAGACCCAGTACTTC.

A word on this clone: Additional DNA sequences in this sample encode the identical CDR3. The chain uses TRBV9 and TRBJ2-7; D is possibly TRBD1 (8 bases). This CDR3 region has 14 residues. Germline CDR1 reads SGDLS; CDR2 reads YYNGEE. V lost 0 bases to trimming and J lost 4 bases, with 11 bases between them. The CDR3, as DNA: TGTGCCAGCAGCGTAGAACAGGGGGGGTACGAGCAGTACTTC. Its translation is CASSVEQGGYEQYF. Variable domain in full (rest from reference TRBV9 and TRBJ2-7): DSGVTQTPKHLITATGQRVTLRCSPRSGDLSVYWYQQSLDQGLQFLIQYYNGEERAKGNILERFSAQQFPDLHSELNLSSLELGDSALYFCASSVEQGGYEQYFGPGTRLTVT.

V is TRBV5-1 and J is TRBJ2-5; 9 bases agree with TRBD1. This CDR3 is 17 amino acids long. V shed 3 bases, J shed 2 bases, and the junction held 11 bases outside the gene matches. Germline CDR1 SGHRS, CDR2 YFSETQ. CDR3 sequence: CASSSGGGTGIQETQYF. CDR3 sequence (DNA): TGCGCCAGCAGCTCGGGGGGCGGGACAGGGATACAAGAGACCCAGTACTTC.

The rearrangement links TRBV2 to TRBJ2-7; TRBD2 is a possible D gene (7 bases). CDR3 size: 14 residues. Germline V lookup: CDR1 SNHLY, CDR2 FYNNEI. Trimming stripped 6 bases from V and 2 bases from J, with 14 bases between. This chain's CDR3 is CASRGGGAAYEQYF. In nucleotides, the CDR3 is TGTGCCAGCAGGGGAGGGGGGGCGGCCTACGAGCAGTACTTC.

This CDR3 is CASSREGGNYGYTF. CDR3 DNA sequence: TGCGCCAGCAGTCGGGAGGGGGGGAACTATGGCTACACCTTC. The chain carries TRBV5-1 and TRBJ1-2, with D possibly TRBD1 on 6 matching bases. Trimming removed 5 bases at V and 2 bases at J, with 13 bases between. Germline V lookup: CDR1 SGHRS, CDR2 YFSETQ. This CDR3 has 14 amino acids.

This rearrangement joins TRBV30 to TRBJ2-1; D is possibly TRBD2 (6 bases). The germline V and J ends were trimmed by 5 bases and 7 bases, with 18 bases remaining between them. In germline, CDR1 is GTSNPN, CDR2 SVGIG (reference sequence). This CDR3 spans 14 amino acids. The CDR3 DNA reads TGTGCCTGGGGAACAAGGACGGGGAGGAATGAGCAGTTCTTC. Translating it yields CAWGTRTGRNEQFF.

CDR3 sequence reads: CASSLEVGFTDTQYF. DNA of the CDR3: TGCGCCAGCAGCTTGGAGGTGGGCTTCACAGATACGCAGTATTTT. This chain connects TRBV5-1 to TRBJ2-3; unclear D gene. V shed 0 bases and J shed 2 bases, with 10 bases lying between them. The CDR3 has 15 amino acids. Germline V gives CDR1 SGHRS, CDR2 YFSETQ.

V is TRBV6-5 and J is TRBJ1-1; D gene ambiguous. Germline CDR1 and CDR2: MNHEY and SVGAGI. Trimming took 4 bases from V and 1 from J, leaving 13 bases between them. This CDR3 is built from 15 residues. The DNA of the CDR3 is TGTGCCAGCAGTTCCTCTAGGTACAGGAACACTGAAGCTTTCTTT. It specifies CASSSSRYRNTEAFF.

The chain's CDR3 is CASSIDRAQQETQYF. The CDR3 DNA reads TGTGCCAGTAGTATAGATCGTGCGCAACAAGAGACCCAGTACTTC. The rearrangement joins TRBV19 to TRBJ2-5; D ambiguous. This CDR3 has 15 amino acids. The germline CDR1 and CDR2 sequences are LNHDA and SQIVND (reference sequence). Deletions cut 0 bases from V and 2 bases from J, with 10 bases between. The complete variable domain, with remaining parts taken from reference TRBV19 and TRBJ2-5, reads DGGITQSPKYLFRKEGQNVTLSCEQNLNHDAMYWYRQDPGQGLRLIYYSQIVNDFQKGDIAEGYSVSREKKESFPLTVTSAQKNPTAFYLCASSIDRAQQETQYFGPGTRLLVL.

The J gene is TRBJ1-6, the V gene TRBV15, with 8 bases fitting TRBD1. CDR3 size: 16 residues. Germline values: CDR1 LNHNV, CDR2 YYDKDF (reference sequence). The V segment lost 0 bases and the J segment 8 bases; nucleotides outside the gene matches: 6. CDR3 DNA: TGTGCCACCAGCAGAGAGGAAGACAGGGGCTATTCACCCCTCCACTTT. This encodes CATSREEDRGYSPLHF.

This chain connects TRBV5-1 to TRBJ1-2; 7 nucleotides match TRBD1. The germline V gene encodes CDR1 SGHRS and CDR2 YFSETQ. V lost 4 bases, J lost 10 bases, and 13 bases stayed unmatched. This CDR3 has 14 amino acids. The CDR3 DNA sequence: TGCGCCAGCAGCCCGCCCCAAGGACAGGAGACCTACACCTTC. This codes for CASSPPQGQETYTF.

The genes are TRBV27 and TRBJ2-1; TRBD2 matches 14 bases. The germline CDR1 and CDR2 sequences are MNHEY and SMNVEV (reference sequence). The CDR3 covers 16 residues. J lost 5 bases, V lost 6 bases, and 6 bases had no gene match. Written as DNA, the CDR3 is TGTGCCAGCAGAGACGGACTAGCGGGAGGTAACAATGAGCAGTTCTTC. Its translation is CASRDGLAGGNNEQFF.

The chain couples TRBV7-9 to TRBJ2-7, with 8 bases lining up with TRBD2. The CDR3 has 13 amino acids. With V trimmed by 5 bases and J by 5 bases, 5 bases remained unmatched. Germline CDR1 and CDR2: SEHNR and FQNEAQ (reference sequence). The CDR3 DNA is TGTGCCAGCAGCACCGGACTAGCCAACGAGCAGTACTTC. As protein: CASSTGLANEQYF. The whole variable domain, filled in from reference TRBV7-9 and TRBJ2-7, reads DTGVSQNPRHKITKRGQNVTFRCDPISEHNRLYWYRQTLGQGPEFLTYFQNEAQLEKSRLLSDRFSAERPKGSFSTLEIQRTEQGDSAMYLCASSTGLANEQYFGPGTRLTVT.